This T cell receptor (beta chain) was recorded in a study of blood T cell repertoires in COVID-19 (dated by TCRdb to about 2020). Study-level background: Collaborator samples came from the United States, Italy and Spain and covered acute and convalescent phases of COVID-19. Nearly every sample came with metadata listing a de-identified subject ID, COVID-19 status, age in years and sex. Subjects who had been exposed to COVID-19, were actively infected with it, or had recovered from it provided the deeply sampled blood TCRbeta repertoires that made up the dataset. The material from the prospective study consisted of cDNA or gDNA derived from T cells, B-cell-depleted T cells, or PBMCs. Where available, HLA class I and class II types were taken from metadata supplied by the sample provider and were not determined by assay-based typing. Samples were obtained from the ongoing ImmuneRACE study (first 160 participants) and from about 1,300 subjects provided by 6 global collaborators. The repertoires were released in a freely available public database intended as a resource for research on the immune response to SARS-CoV-2.

Concerning this clone: Its target antigen remains unknown. No clone much larger than this one lies a single base away; base qualities are absent.

Overall study results and their limits: The quantity of clinical and demographic metadata differed by source and by participant and was supplied without curation.

The immunoSEQ Assay, a bias-controlled multiplex PCR, was used to amplify TCRbeta CDR3 regions from genomic DNA. Under the source paper's analysis protocol: Within the assay, amplification of reference gene primers was used to estimate how many nucleated cells each sample contained. Sequence reads were collapsed and filtered to measure the absolute abundance of every unique TCRbeta CDR3 rearrangement. For each sample, productive Simpson clonality was calculated by taking the square root of Simpson's diversity index across productive rearrangements. TCRdb limited this immuneACCESS table to in-frame rearrangements with V and J called. A share of clones is missing; checked studies link under half to unresolved V genes, and the rest is unexplained. V, J and clone size are those of that table, while D and trimming were read from the DNA. The sample table contains 97,000 or so clones; only one count was recorded for more than 85% of them. The ten largest clones represent about 3% of the sample.

Whole blood was collected in K2EDTA tubes by collaborating institutions according to the institutions' own protocols. For TCRbeta analysis, collaborators shipped samples as frozen whole blood, isolated PBMCs, or DNA extracted from either of those sample types. Including the terminal cysteine and phenylalanine, the CDR3 comprises 15 residues. Just CDR3 DNA is preserved here, 45 bases in frame from base 1. V has 7 bases trimmed and J has 4 bases trimmed; junction bases matching no gene number 7. The germline V gene sets CDR1 to MDHEN and CDR2 to SYDVKM. The sequencing sample was made of peripheral blood. The TCR was taken from a man aged 50-59 years with active or convalescent COVID-19. This sequence uses TRBV28 and TRBJ2-6, and 7 bases in between align with TRBD1. CDR3 reads: CASNKGGAGANVLTF. The nucleotide sequence is TGTGCCAGCAATAAAGGGGGCGCCGGGGCCAACGTCCTGACTTTC.